The rows below give T cell receptor beta chains drawn from one sample of a study of T cell clonotyping in hematopoietic cell transplantation. Assay: immunoSEQ multiplex PCR; the TCRdb copy retains only in-frame clones and omits some. The sample lists around 9,600 clones, over 75% occurring once. The specimen comprised peripheral blood mononuclear cells, sampled 180 days after allogeneic stem cell transplant. Receptor source: a female patient between 50 and 60 years old who had an allogeneic stem cell transplant from a related donor, so the T cells may come from the graft donor. Some clones in this sample may be carry-over from other donors' samples. The CDR3 runs from the conserved cysteine through the conserved F or W. Fields, in order: J gene, V gene, CDR3 protein.

j_gene: TRBJ1-2
v_gene: TRBV7-9
CDR3aa: CASSFGDGYTF

j_gene: TRBJ1-6
v_gene: TRBV25-1
CDR3aa: CASSELGALANSPLHF

j_gene: TRBJ2-7
v_gene: TRBV18
CDR3aa: CASSPTQGGEQYF

j_gene: TRBJ1-2
v_gene: TRBV30
CDR3aa: CAWENYGYTF

j_gene: TRBJ1-5
v_gene: TRBV5-6
CDR3aa: CASSFGAVGNQPQHF

j_gene: TRBJ2-7
v_gene: TRBV27
CDR3aa: CASSRTGTSYEQYF

j_gene: TRBJ2-7
v_gene: TRBV6-5
CDR3aa: CASSYSLLPSYEQYF

j_gene: TRBJ1-2
v_gene: TRBV4-3
CDR3aa: CASSQGLTGYGYTF

j_gene: TRBJ2-3
v_gene: TRBV28
CDR3aa: CASSPPIDTQYF

j_gene: TRBJ2-7
v_gene: TRBV9
CDR3aa: CASSGGSYSYEQYF

j_gene: TRBJ1-6
v_gene: TRBV30
CDR3aa: CAGTGYNSPLHF

j_gene: TRBJ1-1
v_gene: TRBV5-1
CDR3aa: CASSLEPGLPEAFF

j_gene: TRBJ2-1
v_gene: TRBV14
CDR3aa: CASSPLAPPSGVSYNEQFF

j_gene: TRBJ2-1
v_gene: TRBV4-3
CDR3aa: CASSQEIGRAFYNEQFF

j_gene: TRBJ1-2
v_gene: TRBV7-2
CDR3aa: CASSFRAYGYTF

j_gene: TRBJ1-1
v_gene: TRBV30
CDR3aa: CAWSLRGTRRAFF

j_gene: TRBJ2-7
v_gene: TRBV30
CDR3aa: CAWTTTGGGRFCF

j_gene: TRBJ2-3
v_gene: TRBV10-3
CDR3aa: CAISEGGRDTQYF

j_gene: TRBJ1-5
v_gene: TRBV28
CDR3aa: CASSQGWGNQPQHF

j_gene: TRBJ2-1
v_gene: TRBV7-7
CDR3aa: CASSLGTPSYNEQFF

j_gene: TRBJ2-2
v_gene: TRBV25-1
CDR3aa: CASDRGNTGELFF

j_gene: TRBJ1-2
v_gene: TRBV6-5
CDR3aa: CASSNDRGILYGYTF

j_gene: TRBJ1-6
v_gene: TRBV5-1
CDR3aa: CASSPGQGVGGYNSPLHF

j_gene: TRBJ1-2
v_gene: TRBV25-1
CDR3aa: CASSELGSVFGSPF

j_gene: TRBJ1-1
v_gene: TRBV6-5
CDR3aa: CASSWTGRNTEAFF

j_gene: TRBJ1-2
v_gene: TRBV6-5
CDR3aa: CASSLGGDGYTF

j_gene: TRBJ1-2
v_gene: TRBV7-3
CDR3aa: CASSLGQGATYGYTF

j_gene: TRBJ2-7
v_gene: TRBV19
CDR3aa: CASSWAVQGSYEQYF

j_gene: TRBJ1-2
v_gene: TRBV4-1
CDR3aa: CASSPNRSGQGGYGYTF

j_gene: TRBJ1-1
v_gene: TRBV11-3
CDR3aa: CASSYGQGDTEAFF

j_gene: TRBJ2-3
v_gene: TRBV9
CDR3aa: CASSPAVQLVGTDTQYF

j_gene: TRBJ1-2
v_gene: TRBV28
CDR3aa: CASSFGGRRGYTF

j_gene: TRBJ2-6
v_gene: TRBV19
CDR3aa: CASSTGQGATGANVLTF

j_gene: TRBJ1-1
v_gene: TRBV6-6
CDR3aa: CASSYSPTGPEAFF

j_gene: TRBJ1-2
v_gene: TRBV4-3
CDR3aa: CASSQEGLGGWKGYTF

j_gene: TRBJ1-5
v_gene: TRBV29-1
CDR3aa: CSVVLRQGSQHF

j_gene: TRBJ1-2
v_gene: TRBV6-5
CDR3aa: CASSYQGSSWGYGYTF

j_gene: TRBJ2-1
v_gene: TRBV5-6
CDR3aa: CASSPGQPYNEQFF

j_gene: TRBJ1-5
v_gene: TRBV15
CDR3aa: CATSSREESFGQPQHF

j_gene: TRBJ2-2
v_gene: TRBV7-6
CDR3aa: CASSLVPTRDRGNGELFF

j_gene: TRBJ1-1
v_gene: TRBV5-1
CDR3aa: CASSLVQDTEAFF

j_gene: TRBJ1-2
v_gene: TRBV25-1
CDR3aa: CASSEGQGAPYTF

j_gene: TRBJ2-7
v_gene: TRBV7-8
CDR3aa: CASSLVVGGTGVYEQYF

j_gene: TRBJ2-4
v_gene: TRBV4-3
CDR3aa: CASSQDLQGLNIQYF

j_gene: TRBJ2-7
v_gene: TRBV7-9
CDR3aa: CASSHRDTYSYEQYF

j_gene: TRBJ1-1
v_gene: TRBV19
CDR3aa: CASSINFQGRNTEAFF

j_gene: TRBJ2-7
v_gene: TRBV5-1
CDR3aa: CASSLYGTGGNEQYF

j_gene: TRBJ2-7
v_gene: TRBV7-8
CDR3aa: CASSRGLAVATYEQYF

j_gene: TRBJ2-7
v_gene: TRBV4-3
CDR3aa: CASSHLPRSSYEQYF

j_gene: TRBJ2-5
v_gene: TRBV7-2
CDR3aa: CASSQNTGVQETQYF

j_gene: TRBJ2-7
v_gene: TRBV11-3
CDR3aa: CASRASGSDEQYF

j_gene: TRBJ2-5
v_gene: TRBV7-2
CDR3aa: CASSLHLRLAGVETQYF